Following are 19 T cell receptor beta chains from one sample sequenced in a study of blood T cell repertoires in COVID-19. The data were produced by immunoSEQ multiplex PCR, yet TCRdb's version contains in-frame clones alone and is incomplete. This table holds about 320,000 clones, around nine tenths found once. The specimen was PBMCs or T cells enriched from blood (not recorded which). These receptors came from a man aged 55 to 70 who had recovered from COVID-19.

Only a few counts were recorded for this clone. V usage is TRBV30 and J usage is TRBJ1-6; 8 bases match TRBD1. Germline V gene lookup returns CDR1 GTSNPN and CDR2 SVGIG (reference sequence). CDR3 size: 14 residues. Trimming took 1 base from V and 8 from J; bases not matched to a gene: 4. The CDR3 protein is CAWSGDRFDSPLHF. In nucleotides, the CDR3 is TGTGCCTGGAGTGGGGACAGGTTCGATTCACCCCTCCACTTT.

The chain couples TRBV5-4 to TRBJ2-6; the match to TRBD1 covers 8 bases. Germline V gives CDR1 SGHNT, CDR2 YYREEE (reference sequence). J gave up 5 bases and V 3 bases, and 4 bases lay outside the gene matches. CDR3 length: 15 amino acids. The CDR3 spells CASSSDRDRANVLTF. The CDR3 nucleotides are TGTGCCAGCAGCTCGGACAGGGATAGGGCCAACGTCCTGACTTTC. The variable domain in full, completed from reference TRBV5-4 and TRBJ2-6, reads ETGVTQSPTHLIKTRGQQVTLRCSSQSGHNTVSWYQQALGQGPQFIFQYYREEENGRGNFPPRFSGLQFPNYSSELNVNALELDDSALYLCASSSDRDRANVLTFGAGSRLTVL.

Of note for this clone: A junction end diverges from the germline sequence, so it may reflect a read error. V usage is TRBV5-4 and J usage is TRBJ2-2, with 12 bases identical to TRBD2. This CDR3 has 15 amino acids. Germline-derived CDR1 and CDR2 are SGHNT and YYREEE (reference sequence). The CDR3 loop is CASSWTSGNPGELFF. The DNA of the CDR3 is TGTGCCAGCAGTTGGACTAGCGGGAACCCCGGGGAGCTGTTTTTT. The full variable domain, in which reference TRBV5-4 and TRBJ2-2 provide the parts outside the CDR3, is ETGVTQSPTHLIKTRGQQVTLRCSSQSGHNTVSWYQQALGQGPQFIFQYYREEENGRGNFPPRFSGLQFPNYSSELNVNALELDDSALYLCASSWTSGNPGELFFGEGSRLTVL.

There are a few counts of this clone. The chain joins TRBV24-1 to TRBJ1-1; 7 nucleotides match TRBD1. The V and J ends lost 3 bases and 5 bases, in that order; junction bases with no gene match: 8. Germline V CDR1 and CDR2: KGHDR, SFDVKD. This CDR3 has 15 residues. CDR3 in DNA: TGTGCCACCAGTGATACCAGACAGGGTGGGACTGAAGCTTTCTTT. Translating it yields CATSDTRQGGTEAFF.

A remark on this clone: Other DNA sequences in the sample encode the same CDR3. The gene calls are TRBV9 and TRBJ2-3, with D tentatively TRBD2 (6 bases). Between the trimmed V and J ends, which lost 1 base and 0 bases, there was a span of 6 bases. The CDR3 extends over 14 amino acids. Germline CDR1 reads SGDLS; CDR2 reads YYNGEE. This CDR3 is CASSVSGSTDTQYF. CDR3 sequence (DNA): TGTGCCAGCAGCGTAAGCGGGAGCACAGATACGCAGTATTTT.

CDR3 in DNA: TGTGCCAGCAGTGCTTCCCCAGCGGGAGCAACTAATGGGTTGGGCGATGAGCAGTTCTTC. Its translation: CASSASPAGATNGLGDEQFF. The chain recombines TRBV6-4 with TRBJ2-1; 8 bases map to TRBD2. The J segment lost 8 bases and the V segment lost 4 bases, leaving 25 bases of the junction unmatched. Germline V lookup: CDR1 MRHNA, CDR2 SNTAGT. The CDR3 is 20 amino acids.

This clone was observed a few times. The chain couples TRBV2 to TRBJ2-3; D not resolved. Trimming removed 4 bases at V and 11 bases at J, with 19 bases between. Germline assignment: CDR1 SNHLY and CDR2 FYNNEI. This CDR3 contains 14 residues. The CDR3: CASSADETLSKQYF. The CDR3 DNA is TGTGCCAGCAGTGCCGATGAGACTCTTAGTAAGCAGTATTTT.

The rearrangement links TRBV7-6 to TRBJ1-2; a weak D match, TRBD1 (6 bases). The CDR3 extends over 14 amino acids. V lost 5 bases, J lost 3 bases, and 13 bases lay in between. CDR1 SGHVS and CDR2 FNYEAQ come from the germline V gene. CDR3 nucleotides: TGTGCCAGCAGCCGAGGGGGGGAAGACTATGGCTACACCTTC. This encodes CASSRGGEDYGYTF.

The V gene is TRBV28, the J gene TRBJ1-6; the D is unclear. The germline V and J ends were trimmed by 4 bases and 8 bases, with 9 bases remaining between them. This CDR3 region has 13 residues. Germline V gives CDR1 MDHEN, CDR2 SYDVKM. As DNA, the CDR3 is TGTGCCAGCAGTTCGATGAGGGATTCACCCCTCCACTTT. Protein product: CASSSMRDSPLHF.

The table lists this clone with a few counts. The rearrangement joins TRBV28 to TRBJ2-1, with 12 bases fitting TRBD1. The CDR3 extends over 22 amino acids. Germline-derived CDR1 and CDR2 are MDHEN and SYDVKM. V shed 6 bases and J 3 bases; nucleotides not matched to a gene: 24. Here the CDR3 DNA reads TGTGCCAGCAGCCTGACCCCCGGGACAGGGGGCGATGTTGGGGTCCACTACAATGAGCAGTTCTTC. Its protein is CASSLTPGTGGDVGVHYNEQFF.

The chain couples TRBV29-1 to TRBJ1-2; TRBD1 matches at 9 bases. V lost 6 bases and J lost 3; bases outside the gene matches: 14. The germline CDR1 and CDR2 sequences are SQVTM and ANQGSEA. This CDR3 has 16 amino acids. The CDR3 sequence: CSVGARGQGIDYGYTF. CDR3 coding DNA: TGCAGCGTCGGCGCCAGGGGACAGGGAATCGACTATGGCTACACCTTC.

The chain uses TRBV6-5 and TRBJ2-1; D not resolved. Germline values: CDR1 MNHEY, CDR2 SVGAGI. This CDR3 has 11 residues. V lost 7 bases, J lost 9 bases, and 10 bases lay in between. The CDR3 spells CASTIPSEQFF. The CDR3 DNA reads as TGTGCCAGCACCATCCCCAGTGAGCAGTTCTTC.

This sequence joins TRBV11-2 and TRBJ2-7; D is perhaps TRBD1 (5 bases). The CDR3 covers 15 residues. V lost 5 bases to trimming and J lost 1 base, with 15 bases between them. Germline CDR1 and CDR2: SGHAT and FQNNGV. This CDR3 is CASSEDRRTSYEQYF. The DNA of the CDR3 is TGTGCCAGCAGCGAAGACAGACGTACATCCTACGAGCAGTACTTC.

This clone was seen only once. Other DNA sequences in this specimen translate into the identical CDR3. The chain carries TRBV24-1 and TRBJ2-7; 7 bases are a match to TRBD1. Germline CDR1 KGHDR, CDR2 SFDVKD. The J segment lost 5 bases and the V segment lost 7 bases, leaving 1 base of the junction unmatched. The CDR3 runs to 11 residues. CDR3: CATSDRDEQYF. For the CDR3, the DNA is TGTGCCACCAGCGACAGGGACGAGCAGTACTTC.

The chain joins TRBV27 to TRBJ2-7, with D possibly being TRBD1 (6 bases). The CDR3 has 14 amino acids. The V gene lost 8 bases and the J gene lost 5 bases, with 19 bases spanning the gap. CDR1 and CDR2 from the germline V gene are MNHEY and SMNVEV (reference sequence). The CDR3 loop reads CASSDRAGVDEQYF. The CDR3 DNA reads TGTGCCAGCTCCGACCGGGCAGGGGTCGACGAGCAGTACTTC.

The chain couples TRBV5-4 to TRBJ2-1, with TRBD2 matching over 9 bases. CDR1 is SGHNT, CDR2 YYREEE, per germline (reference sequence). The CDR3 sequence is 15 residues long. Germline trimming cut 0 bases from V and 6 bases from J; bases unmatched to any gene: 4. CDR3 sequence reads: CASSLDGREGNEQFF. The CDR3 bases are TGTGCCAGCAGCTTGGATGGGCGGGAGGGCAATGAGCAGTTCTTC.

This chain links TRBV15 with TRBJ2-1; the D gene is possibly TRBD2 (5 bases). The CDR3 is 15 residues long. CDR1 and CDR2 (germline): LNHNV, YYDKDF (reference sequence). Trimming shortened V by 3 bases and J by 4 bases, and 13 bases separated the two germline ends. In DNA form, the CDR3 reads TGTGCCACCAGCAGGAGTTGGGAGCCGTACAATGAGCAGTTCTTC. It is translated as CATSRSWEPYNEQFF.

The CDR3 nucleotides read TGTGCCAGCTCACCTACCGAGGCGGCGAAAGAGACCCAGTACTTC. This codes for CASSPTEAAKETQYF. The chain joins TRBV18 to TRBJ2-5; D is unclear. Trimming pared 3 bases from V and 3 bases from J, leaving 14 bases between. Germline-derived CDR1 and CDR2 are KGHSH and LQKENI. The CDR3 spans 15 residues.

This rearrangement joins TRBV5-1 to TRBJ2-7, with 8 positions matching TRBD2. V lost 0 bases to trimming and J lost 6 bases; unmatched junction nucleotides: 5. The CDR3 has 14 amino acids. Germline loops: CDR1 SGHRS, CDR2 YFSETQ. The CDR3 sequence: CASSLAGGATEQYF. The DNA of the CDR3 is TGCGCCAGCAGCTTGGCCGGGGGGGCCACCGAGCAGTACTTC.